This T cell receptor (beta chain) was captured by sequencing in a study of shared clonotypes between healthy human individuals. Original processing methods: In the immunoSEQ data, sequences were junction-only and lacked quality scores, so filtering differed. Profiled with immunoSEQ multiplex PCR; TCRdb holds only in-frame clones, not every one. V, J and clone size were drawn from that table, and D and trimming were deduced from the DNA. The sample carries over 1.5 million clones, 98% recorded once. Study-level results: The sharing of about 5.3% of naive CD4 clonotypes was seen across a handful of donors. Naive subsets tended to show greater estimated richness than memory subsets.

With respect to this clone: Its target is unknown.

CDR1 KGHSH and CDR2 LQKENI come from the germline V gene. The CDR3 consists of 14 residues. V gave up 0 bases and J gave up 4 bases, with 8 bases separating them. Sequencing was done on a sample of naive CD4+ T cells sorted from blood. Subset: CD45RA+ positively selected. The source is a man aged 30 to 39 in good health. The chain has TRBV18 and TRBJ2-3, with D unresolved. DNA for the CDR3: TGTGCCAGCTCACCACCGAGCATCCCAGATACGCAGTATTTT. As protein: CASSPPSIPDTQYF. Full variable domain (rest looked up from reference TRBV18 and TRBJ2-3): NAGVMQNPRHLVRRRGQEARLRCSPMKGHSHVYWYRQLPEEGLKFMVYLQKENIIDESGMPKERFSAEFPKEGPSILRIQQVVRGDSAAYFCASSPPSIPDTQYFGPGTRLTVL.